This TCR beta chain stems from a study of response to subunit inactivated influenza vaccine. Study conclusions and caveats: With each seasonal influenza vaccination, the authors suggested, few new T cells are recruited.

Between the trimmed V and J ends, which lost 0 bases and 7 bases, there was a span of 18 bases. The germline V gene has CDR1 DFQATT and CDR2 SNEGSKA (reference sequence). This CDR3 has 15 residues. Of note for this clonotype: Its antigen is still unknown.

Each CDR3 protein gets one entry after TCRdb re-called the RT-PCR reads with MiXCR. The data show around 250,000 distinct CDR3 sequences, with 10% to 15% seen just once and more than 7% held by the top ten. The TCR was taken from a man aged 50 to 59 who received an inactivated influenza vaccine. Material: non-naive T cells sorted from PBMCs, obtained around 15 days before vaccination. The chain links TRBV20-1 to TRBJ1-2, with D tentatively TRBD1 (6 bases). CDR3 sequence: CSARETLRGGLGYTF. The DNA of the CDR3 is TGCAGTGCTAGAGAGACTCTAAGGGGGGGGCTTGGCTACACCTTC.